Listed here are 25 T cell receptor beta chains from one sample, sequenced in a study of blood T cell repertoires in COVID-19. Sequenced by immunoSEQ multiplex PCR; TCRdb stores in-frame clones only, minus some. The data show about 200,000 clones, with around 80% seen just once and 9.5% to 15% held by the top ten. Specimen: peripheral blood. The receptors were gathered from a woman in her forties with acute or convalescent COVID-19.

This chain connects TRBV27 to TRBJ2-1; D gene unclear. The germline V gene has CDR1 MNHEY and CDR2 SMNVEV (reference sequence). Trimming removed 1 base at V and 5 bases at J, with 9 bases between. The CDR3 length is 14 residues. This CDR3 is CASSLFTSNNEQFF. The CDR3, as DNA: TGTGCCAGCAGTTTATTTACCAGTAACAATGAGCAGTTCTTC.

The gene calls are TRBV30 and TRBJ2-7; possibly TRBD1 for D (6 bases). The CDR3 consists of 15 residues. The ends were cut back, 2 bases at V and 2 bases at J, with 16 bases in the middle. In germline, CDR1 is GTSNPN, CDR2 SVGIG (reference sequence). CDR3 in DNA: TGTGCCTGGAGTTCTTCCGGGACAAGACCCTACGAGCAGTACTTC. Translating gives CAWSSSGTRPYEQYF.

A few counts support this clone. The gene calls are TRBV6-2 or TRBV6-3 and TRBJ2-1; 9 bases are a match to TRBD1. The CDR3 contains 15 residues. J lost 6 bases, V lost 6 bases, and 9 bases had no gene match. Germline V gene sequence: CDR1 MNHEY, CDR2 SVGEGT. The CDR3 is CASSPLMDRGNEQFF. As DNA, the CDR3 is TGTGCCAGCAGCCCTTTAATGGACAGGGGCAATGAGCAGTTCTTC.

The CDR3 is CASSLNLVTEAFF. In DNA, the CDR3 is TGTGCCAGCAGTTTAAACCTAGTCACTGAAGCTTTCTTT. The chain couples TRBV27 to TRBJ1-1, with D unresolved. This CDR3 has 13 amino acids. V gave up 2 bases and J gave up 4 bases, with 8 bases separating them. CDR1 and CDR2 (germline): MNHEY, SMNVEV (reference sequence).

The V gene is TRBV6-5, the J gene TRBJ1-5; D unclear. Germline CDR1 is MNHEY and CDR2 is SVGAGI. V was trimmed by 6 bases and J by 1 base, leaving 7 bases between them. This CDR3 contains 13 residues. CDR3: CASSFSSNQPQHF. The CDR3, as DNA: TGTGCCAGCAGCTTCTCGAGCAATCAGCCCCAGCATTTT.

CDR3 DNA sequence: TGCAGCGTTGAGAAGGGACAGGGACCGAAGTTCTTC. Protein product: CSVEKGQGPKFF. The chain uses TRBV29-1 and TRBJ2-1; 9 nucleotides align to TRBD1. The trim removed 3 bases at V and 14 bases at J, leaving 8 bases unmatched. Per the germline V gene, CDR1 is SQVTM and CDR2 is ANQGSEA. The CDR3 runs to 12 residues.

The rearrangement uses TRBV7-9 and TRBJ2-7; 11 positions match TRBD2. Germline-derived CDR1 and CDR2 are SEHNR and FQNEAQ (reference sequence). This CDR3 is built from 15 residues. Trimming cost V 4 bases and J 6 bases; bases outside gene matches: 8. The CDR3 loop is CASSSATSGTGEQYF. For the CDR3, the DNA is TGTGCCAGCAGCTCGGCGACTAGCGGGACTGGCGAGCAGTACTTC.

The chain joins TRBV5-6 to TRBJ2-2, with 8 bases that match TRBD2. CDR3 length: 15 residues. In germline, CDR1 is SGHDT, CDR2 YYEEEE. The J segment lost 4 bases and the V segment lost 0 bases, leaving 2 bases of the junction unmatched. The CDR3 DNA is TGTGCCAGCAGCTTGGAACTAGCGGCCACCGGGGAGCTGTTTTTT. It encodes CASSLELAATGELFF.

The V call is TRBV7-2, the J call TRBJ2-2; tentative D call: TRBD2 (5 bases). The germline V gene has CDR1 SGHTA and CDR2 FQGNSA. Trimming took 3 bases from V and 6 from J, leaving 8 bases between them. CDR3 length: 13 amino acids. CDR3 region: CASSLGVAGELFF. CDR3 DNA sequence: TGTGCCAGCAGCTTGGGAGTCGCCGGGGAGCTGTTTTTT.

For the CDR3, the DNA is TGTGCCAGCAGCACAATGGCCTACGAGCAGTACTTC. Its protein product is CASSTMAYEQYF. The chain joins TRBV7-9 to TRBJ2-7, with D unclear. The CDR3 has 12 residues. The V gene lost 5 bases and the J gene lost 2 bases, with 7 bases spanning the gap. CDR1 and CDR2 (germline): SEHNR, FQNEAQ (reference sequence).

Here the CDR3 reads CAWRTERQQYF. CDR3 nucleotide sequence: TGTGCCTGGAGGACCGAGCGACAGCAGTACTTC. This chain joins TRBV30 and TRBJ2-7; D is undetermined. The CDR3 contains 11 residues. V lost 3 bases and J 8 bases, leaving 11 bases between the germline ends. Germline V lookup: CDR1 GTSNPN, CDR2 SVGIG (reference sequence).

The genes are TRBV3-1 (or the pseudogene TRBV3-2) and TRBJ2-7; a weak D match, TRBD2 (6 bases). Trimming cost V 4 bases and J 2 bases, with 12 bases left between them. From germline, CDR1 is LGHDT and CDR2 YNNKEL (reference sequence). The CDR3 runs to 14 residues. The CDR3 protein is CASSRRGRAYEQYF. As DNA, the CDR3 is TGTGCCAGCAGCCGGAGGGGCCGAGCCTACGAGCAGTACTTC.

V is TRBV11-2 and J is TRBJ2-7, with 8 bases identical to TRBD2. The V and J ends lost 1 base and 1 base, in that order; junction bases with no gene match: 6. The germline V gene encodes CDR1 SGHAT and CDR2 FQNNGV. This CDR3 has 16 residues. DNA for the CDR3: TGTGCCAGCAGCTTAGGGACTAGCCCCCTTTCCTACGAGCAGTACTTC. Residues: CASSLGTSPLSYEQYF.

V is TRBV9 and J is TRBJ2-7; no reliable D call. CDR1 is SGDLS, CDR2 YYNGEE, per germline. The germline V and J ends were trimmed by 0 bases and 1 base, with 8 bases remaining between them. The CDR3 has 14 amino acids. CDR3 DNA: TGTGCCAGCAGCGTAGCAGTGCCGTCCTACGAGCAGTACTTC. Its translation is CASSVAVPSYEQYF.

The V call is TRBV2, the J call TRBJ2-1; tentative D call: TRBD2 (6 bases). CDR3 length: 14 amino acids. V was pared by 3 bases and J by 7 bases, with 13 bases between. Germline assignment: CDR1 SNHLY and CDR2 FYNNEI. This chain's CDR3 is CASSDSYRGNEQFF. CDR3 in DNA: TGTGCCAGCAGTGATTCTTATCGGGGGAATGAGCAGTTCTTC. The full variable domain, rest sourced from reference TRBV2 and TRBJ2-1, is EPEVTQTPSHQVTQMGQEVILRCVPISNHLYFYWYRQILGQKVEFLVSFYNNEISEKSEIFDDQFSVERPDGSNFTLKIRSTKLEDSAMYFCASSDSYRGNEQFFGPGTRLTVL.

To note about this clone: A junction boundary mismatches the germline segment, possibly from a read error. V and J are TRBV6-5 and TRBJ2-1; 9 bases map to TRBD1. The CDR3 is made up of 13 amino acids. Germline V gene data show CDR1 as MNHEY and CDR2 as SVGAGI. The DNA for the CDR3 is TGTGCCAGCAGTTACTCGGGGACAGGGCCTTGCGTCTTC. This sequence encodes CASSYSGTGPCVF.

V and J are TRBV13 and TRBJ2-3; D call uncertain. The CDR3 is 13 residues long. Germline V gene sequence: CDR1 PRHDT, CDR2 FYEKMQ (reference sequence). Deletions cut 6 bases from V and 0 bases from J, with 7 bases between. As DNA, the CDR3 is TGTGCCAGCAGACAAACAAGCACAGATACGCAGTATTTT. Its translation: CASRQTSTDTQYF.

V is TRBV11-2 and J is TRBJ2-7; unclear D gene. Germline-derived CDR1 and CDR2 are SGHAT and FQNNGV. Trimming pared 5 bases from V and 6 bases from J, leaving 23 bases between. The CDR3 totals 16 residues. The CDR3 DNA sequence: TGTGCCAGCAGCCTCAGGCCGGTTCCAGGCCCCGGCGAGCAGTACTTC. Amino acids: CASSLRPVPGPGEQYF.

This clone appeared once. This chain uses TRBV7-9 with TRBJ1-1, with D tentatively TRBD1 (6 bases). Germline lookup yields CDR1 SEHNR and CDR2 FQNEAQ (reference sequence). The CDR3 runs 16 residues. Deletions cut 4 bases from V and 4 bases from J, with 19 bases between. CDR3 nucleotide sequence: TGTGCCAGCAGCTCCCCTACGGGGGGCAGCGGCACTGAAGCTTTCTTT. This sequence encodes CASSSPTGGSGTEAFF. Full variable domain (remainder filled in from reference TRBV7-9 and TRBJ1-1): DTGVSQNPRHKITKRGQNVTFRCDPISEHNRLYWYRQTLGQGPEFLTYFQNEAQLEKSRLLSDRFSAERPKGSFSTLEIQRTEQGDSAMYLCASSSPTGGSGTEAFFGQGTRLTVV.

This chain joins TRBV10-3 and TRBJ2-1; no reliable D call. V gave up 2 bases and J gave up 5 bases, with 4 bases separating them. The CDR3 has 12 amino acids. Germline CDR1 reads ENHRY; CDR2 reads SYGVKD. CDR3 region: CAISENNNEQFF. In DNA, the CDR3 is TGTGCCATCAGTGAGAACAACAATGAGCAGTTCTTC.

V gene TRBV3-1 (or the pseudogene TRBV3-2) combines with J gene TRBJ2-6; unclear D gene. The germline CDR1 and CDR2 sequences are LGHDT and YNNKEL (reference sequence). CDR3 length: 15 amino acids. Trimming cost V 4 bases and J 2 bases, with 9 bases left between them. In DNA, the CDR3 is TGTGCCAGCAGCCCACAGTTTACTGGGGCCAACGTCCTGACTTTC. The encoded protein is CASSPQFTGANVLTF.

CDR3: CASSRRTSGREQFF. The CDR3 DNA is TGTGCCAGCAGCAGGCGGACTAGCGGGAGGGAGCAGTTCTTC. V is TRBV9 and J is TRBJ2-1; 14 bases match TRBD2. CDR1 is SGDLS, CDR2 YYNGEE, per germline. V trimming: 4 bases; J trimming: 10 bases; junction bases outside the gene matches: 4. The CDR3 has 14 residues.

The chain combines TRBV29-1 with TRBJ1-2, with 10 bases identical to TRBD1. Unmatched junction bases numbered 7, after V lost 4 bases and J lost 2 bases. CDR1 and CDR2 from the germline V gene are SQVTM and ANQGSEA. CDR3 length: 15 residues. The CDR3 coding sequence is TGCAGCGTTGCTATACCGGGACAGGGGAACTATGGCTACACCTTC. This encodes CSVAIPGQGNYGYTF.

This clone was counted once. The chain links TRBV7-2 to TRBJ2-7, with 11 bases that match TRBD1. J lost 6 bases, V lost 0 bases, and 7 bases had no gene match. The CDR3 length is 16 residues. Per germline, CDR1 SGHTA and CDR2 FQGNSA. The CDR3 DNA reads TGTGCCAGCAGCTTAGCGCCGGGACAGGGGGACCCCGAGCAGTACTTC. Protein sequence: CASSLAPGQGDPEQYF.

The V gene is TRBV3-1 (or the pseudogene TRBV3-2), the J gene TRBJ2-5; 10 positions match TRBD2. V lost 1 base and J lost 4; bases outside the gene matches: 9. The CDR3 sequence is 17 residues long. CDR1 and CDR2 (germline): LGHDT, YNNKEL (reference sequence). CDR3: CASSQVGKREGRETQYF. CDR3 DNA sequence: TGTGCCAGCAGCCAAGTCGGAAAGCGGGAGGGCCGAGAGACCCAGTACTTC.